The next 22 T cell receptor beta chains were all read from a single sample in a study of T cells in Graves' hyperthyroidism and ophthalmopathy (dated by TCRdb to between 2017 and 2020). Libraries were constructed by multiplex PCR. The sequencer listed for this sample is Illumina HiSeq 2000. TCR beta CDR3 regions were amplified from RNA transcripts. For the first round of RT-PCR on the TCR CDR3, the HTBI primer set was used together with the Qiagen OneStep RT-PCR kit. TCRdb ran its own pipeline on the public reads, namely fastp trimming at Q25 and MiXCR clone calling, and kept in-frame beta chains. Each entry merges the rows of one CDR3 protein and shows their most common DNA and genes. The sample data list about 570,000 distinct CDR3 sequences, and around 46% of these were observed just once. The leading ten clones occupy 19% of the sample. The sequenced sample consisted of peripheral blood or thyroid tissue (not recorded which). These receptors originate from an adult woman with Graves' disease, either hyperthyroidism or ophthalmopathy (not recorded which).

CDR3 coding DNA: TGTGCCACCAGCAGAGGGGCCCAAGGGACTGGGGCCAACGTCCTGACTTTC. Its protein product is CATSRGAQGTGANVLTF. The chain combines TRBV15 with TRBJ2-6, with D hard to call. The CDR3 runs to 17 residues. Germline assignment: CDR1 LNHNV and CDR2 YYDKDF (reference sequence). With 1 base removed from V and 2 bases from J, the gap between germline ends came to 12 bases.

This clonotype was recorded at least ten times. J is TRBJ2-5 and V is TRBV16; the D gene could be TRBD1 or TRBD2 (5 bases each). Germline V gene data show CDR1 as KGHSY and CDR2 as FQNENV. V was shortened by 4 bases and J by 5 bases, with 11 bases between the two germline ends. The CDR3 is 13 residues long. The CDR3 nucleotides read TGTGCCAGCAGCCTAGTGAGGGGTGAGACCCAGTACTTC. Translating it yields CASSLVRGETQYF.

This clonotype was recorded at least ten times. The genes are TRBV6-6 and TRBJ1-6; 7 bases map to TRBD1. The CDR3 sequence is 14 residues long. V was clipped by 2 bases and J by 9 bases; unmatched bases: 4. CDR1 is MNHNY and CDR2 is SVGAGI in the germline V gene (reference sequence). DNA of the CDR3: TGTGCCAGCAGTTACAGGGGGCCGGGTTCACCCCTCCACTTT. Amino acids: CASSYRGPGSPLHF.

The chain uses TRBV4-1 and TRBJ2-7, with TRBD1 identical over 8 bases. V was pared by 1 base and J by 3 bases, with 8 bases of the junction left unmatched. The CDR3 contains 16 residues. Germline V gene lookup returns CDR1 MGHRA and CDR2 YSYEKL. The CDR3 DNA reads TGCGCCAGCAGCCAAGTCCGAGGACAGGGATTCTACGAGCAGTACTTC. This codes for CASSQVRGQGFYEQYF.

This clonotype was counted ten times or more. The rearrangement uses TRBV5-6 and TRBJ1-2; no firm D call. Trimming took 5 bases from V and 3 from J, leaving 14 bases between them. This CDR3 is built from 14 residues. Germline CDR1 reads SGHDT; CDR2 reads YYEEEE. The CDR3 loop reads CASSDDPNDYGYTF. CDR3 nucleotides: TGTGCCAGCAGTGACGACCCGAACGACTATGGCTACACCTTC.

J is TRBJ2-5 and V is TRBV14; possible D gene TRBD1, 5 bases. The CDR3 totals 13 residues. Germline-derived CDR1 and CDR2 are SGHDN and FVKESK. Between the trimmed V and J ends, which lost 7 bases and 1 base, there was a span of 10 bases. This CDR3 is CASTDRLQETQYF. CDR3 nucleotide sequence: TGTGCCAGCACAGACAGACTCCAAGAGACCCAGTACTTC.

This CDR3 is CASSRGLLNTEAFF. DNA of the CDR3: TGTGCCAGCAGCAGGGGGCTGTTGAACACTGAAGCTTTCTTT. V and J are TRBV7-2 and TRBJ1-1; 7 bases line up with TRBD1. V lost 5 bases to trimming and J lost 0 bases; unmatched junction nucleotides: 3. CDR1 SGHTA and CDR2 FQGNSA come from the germline V gene. The CDR3 consists of 14 residues.

The genes are TRBV13 and TRBJ2-7, with TRBD2 identical over 10 bases. Germline CDR1 and CDR2: PRHDT and FYEKMQ (reference sequence). CDR3 size: 20 residues. The V gene end was trimmed by 2 bases and the J gene end by 3 bases; junction bases not matched to a gene: 19. The CDR3 DNA sequence: TGTGCCAGCAGCTTATACCGGCTAGCGGGAGAGAACGGGGGGAGCTACGAGCAGTACTTC. Protein product: CASSLYRLAGENGGSYEQYF.

There are a few counts of this clonotype. The chain links TRBV5-1 to TRBJ2-3, with D unclear. CDR1 and CDR2 (germline): SGHRS, YFSETQ. The CDR3 runs 12 residues. Trimming shortened V by 4 bases and J by 5 bases, and 8 bases separated the two germline ends. CDR3 DNA sequence: TGCGCCAGCAGCCTGGACGAAGATACGCAGTATTTT. It yields the protein CASSLDEDTQYF.

This chain links TRBV15 with TRBJ2-5; the D gene could be TRBD1 or TRBD2 (6 bases each). Germline values: CDR1 LNHNV, CDR2 YYDKDF (reference sequence). The CDR3 runs to 12 residues. Trimming cost V 9 bases and J 5 bases, with 13 bases left between them. In nucleotides, the CDR3 is TGTGCCACGAGGGGGGCAGAGGAGACCCAGTACTTC. As protein: CATRGAEETQYF.

The chain is built from TRBV20-1 and TRBJ1-5; D call uncertain. The CDR3 is made up of 12 amino acids. CDR1 DFQATT and CDR2 SNEGSKA come from the germline V gene (reference sequence). Trimming cost V 6 bases and J 4 bases, with 10 bases left between them. In DNA, the CDR3 is TGCAGTGCAAAATCAGGAAATCAGCCCCAGCATTTT. Protein sequence: CSAKSGNQPQHF.

This clonotype was counted many times. V and J are TRBV6-5 and TRBJ1-6; 8 bases line up with TRBD1. J lost 7 bases, V lost 7 bases, and 18 bases had no gene match. CDR1 and CDR2 from the germline V gene are MNHEY and SVGAGI. There are 18 residues in the CDR3. The DNA for the CDR3 is TGTGCCAGCACCGCTTTTATGTCCGGGACAGGAAGCAATTCACCCCTCCACTTT. Translation gives CASTAFMSGTGSNSPLHF.

Ten or more counts support this clonotype. This chain joins TRBV24-1 and TRBJ2-2; D is possibly TRBD2 (5 bases). The CDR3 has 15 residues. Germline V gene lookup returns CDR1 KGHDR and CDR2 SFDVKD. The V gene lost 9 bases and the J gene lost 4 bases, with 17 bases spanning the gap. This CDR3 reads CATGPPRETTGELFF. In DNA form, the CDR3 reads TGTGCCACCGGTCCCCCCCGGGAAACCACCGGGGAGCTGTTTTTT.

This clonotype has ten or more counts. The chain couples TRBV4-1 to TRBJ1-3, with D possibly TRBD1 on 5 matching bases. V lost 0 bases to trimming and J lost 8 bases, with 11 bases between them. Germline lookup yields CDR1 MGHRA and CDR2 YSYEKL. This CDR3 has 14 amino acids. Here the CDR3 DNA reads TGCGCCAGCAGCCAAGAGGAGGGACGGGACACCATATATTTT. Protein: CASSQEEGRDTIYF.

The rearrangement links TRBV6-6 to TRBJ1-2, with D unclear. The CDR3 has 12 amino acids. Germline lookup yields CDR1 MNHNY and CDR2 SVGAGI (reference sequence). V was cut by 2 bases and J by 9 bases, with 10 bases left in between. This CDR3 is CASSYHRVRYTF. CDR3 coding DNA: TGTGCCAGCAGTTACCATAGGGTCCGCTACACCTTC.

The chain is built from TRBV11-3 and TRBJ1-2, with D unresolved. This CDR3 region has 13 residues. The germline V gene encodes CDR1 SGHNT and CDR2 YENEEA. Trimming left V 8 bases short and J 7 bases short, with 17 bases between. The CDR3 region is CASQPLNLVGYTF. CDR3 in DNA: TGTGCCAGCCAACCCCTCAATCTCGTTGGCTACACCTTC.

J is TRBJ2-1 and V is TRBV2; D is possibly TRBD1 (7 bases). V was clipped by 5 bases and J by 8 bases, with 13 bases between them. Germline lookup yields CDR1 SNHLY and CDR2 FYNNEI. The CDR3 is 13 residues long. CDR3 bases: TGTGCCAGCAGTACAGGGGAGGCGGATGAGCAGTTCTTC. Its translation is CASSTGEADEQFF.

This clonotype was seen a handful of times. The DNA of the CDR3 is TGTGCCAGCAGTCTGAGCTGGAGTGGAACCTACAATGAGCAGTTCTTC. Translating it yields CASSLSWSGTYNEQFF. V is TRBV7-8 and J is TRBJ2-1, with D uncertain. Germline V CDR1 and CDR2: SGHVS, FQNEAQ. The CDR3 is 16 amino acids. Trimming took off 6 bases at V and 2 bases at J, with 17 bases between the two ends.

This clonotype was counted at least ten times. V gene TRBV19 combines with J gene TRBJ1-2; no reliable D call. V was trimmed by 2 bases and J by 8 bases, leaving 12 bases between them. The germline V gene has CDR1 LNHDA and CDR2 SQIVND (reference sequence). The CDR3 is 13 amino acids. The CDR3 sequence is CASSITPGGGYTF. The CDR3 DNA is TGTGCCAGTAGTATAACGCCGGGAGGCGGCTACACCTTC.

This clonotype showed up just once. The chain has TRBV7-2 and TRBJ1-5, with TRBD1 identical over 9 bases. Germline trimming cut 3 bases from V and 8 bases from J; bases unmatched to any gene: 8. The CDR3 spans 15 residues. The germline CDR1 and CDR2 sequences are SGHTA and FQGNSA. The CDR3 nucleotides are TGTGCCAGCAGCTTGACTGGGACAGGGTCTGAGCCCCAGCATTTT. The encoded protein is CASSLTGTGSEPQHF. Full variable domain (rest looked up from reference TRBV7-2 and TRBJ1-5): GAGVSQSPSNKVTEKGKDVELRCDPISGHTALYWYRQSLGQGLEFLIYFQGNSAPDKSGLPSDRFSAERTGGSVSTLTIQRTQQEDSAVYLCASSLTGTGSEPQHFGDGTRLSIL.

This clonotype was seen repeatedly, ten times or more. This chain connects TRBV10-3 to TRBJ1-5, with D possibly TRBD1 on 5 matching bases. V gave up 0 bases and J gave up 6 bases, with 15 bases separating them. This CDR3 comprises 16 residues. Germline lookup yields CDR1 ENHRY and CDR2 SYGVKD. The CDR3 loop is CAISESGRGEGQPQHF. CDR3 DNA sequence: TGTGCCATCAGTGAGTCCGGTCGAGGGGAGGGTCAGCCCCAGCATTTT.

The chain employs TRBV7-2 and TRBJ1-6, with D maybe TRBD1 (5 bases). The V and J ends lost 2 bases and 7 bases respectively, with 12 bases between them. CDR3 length: 15 amino acids. The germline V gene has CDR1 SGHTA and CDR2 FQGNSA. The CDR3 region is CASSLYQGKNSPLHF. The CDR3 DNA reads as TGTGCCAGCAGCTTATATCAGGGCAAAAATTCACCCCTCCACTTT.